Listed here is a single TCR beta chain. This clonotype was seen at least ten times. Its antigen target is currently unknown. Qualities for individual bases were not recorded, and no much larger clone is one base off. Taken from cysteine to phenylalanine, the CDR3 has 13 residues. Here the CDR3 DNA is all that survives: 39 bases in frame from base 1. The germline V gene sets CDR1 to SQVTM and CDR2 to ANQGSEA. Compared with germline, V lacks 3 bases and J lacks 7 bases; bases without a gene match: 3. This entry belongs to a study of molecular identifiers for immune sequencing clone quantification listed by TCRdb under 2018. Some background on the complete study: For a replicate experiment, the RNA from either 20,000 or 100,000 naive CD8 T cells was divided into five aliquots, and four of those aliquots went on to sequencing. The study was a methods study using CD8 T cells to benchmark molecular-identifier clustering-based TCR repertoire sequencing (MIDCIRS) and TCR RNA copy counting.

Libraries of naive CD8 T cells were built from around 20,000 to 990,000 sorted cells, with 10%, 30% or 50% of the purified RNA used. Naive CD8 T cells, defined as CD8+CD4-CCR7+CD45RA+, were FACS-sorted into RLT Plus buffer on a BD FACSAria II. To test detection sensitivity, Jurkat RNA equivalent to more than 9 TCR copies was spiked into samples of roughly 18,000-1,000,000 naive CD8 T cells. Enrichment of CD8 T cells was performed with RosetteSep CD8+ T Cell Enrichment Cocktail and Ficoll-Paque, after which ACK red cell lysis was carried out. Study-level results and caveats: A single cell's worth of spiked-in Jurkat TCR RNA was reported detectable even among about a million naive CD8 T cells. Modeling indicated approximately 3.1 TCR RNA copies recovered per cell, compared with around 10 by digital PCR, which implies a capture efficiency of around 29%. The naive libraries included spiked-in Jurkat TCR RNA (fewer than eleven copies' worth), and this RNA is not part of the donor repertoire. In CMV-specific effector cells, clones with more than 20 RNA copies contained over 98% of molecules, whereas in naive cells such clones contained under 1% of molecules. When barcode sub-clustering was not used, chimeric consensus sequences inflated TCR diversity, with chimeras reaching as high as 47%. Identical TCR molecules sharing a barcode could cause highly expanded clone sizes to be underestimated.

Library generation was performed with PCR. Sequencing took place on a NextSeq 500. Bulk TCR libraries were prepared as previously described, using TCR primers listed in Table S5. The Qiagen AllPrep DNA/RNA kit was used to purify total RNA. Reads from multiple sequencing runs of the same library were pooled before analysis. The study's own analysis went as follows. Reads were retained only if the reads had an exact TCR constant sequence, and the retained reads were trimmed to 150 nt and grouped according to their 12-nt molecular barcodes. Within each barcode group, reads were sub-clustered at a 15% Levenshtein threshold, and quality-weighted consensus sequences were built per RNA molecule. Non-functional sequences were filtered out, along with any lower-count sequence sitting one edit away from another sequence. On the basis of fitting two negative binomial distributions, barcode sub-clusters with fewer than 20% of the maximum read count were discarded. TCRdb trimmed the raw reads at Q25, called clones with MiXCR and kept productive beta chains. Every distinct CDR3 protein forms one entry, paired with its most common genes and DNA. The V and J calls reflect TCRdb's pipeline rather than the authors' work. The sample table holds approximately 630,000 distinct CDR3 sequences, of which 25% were seen once. The ten top clones hold roughly 0.83% of the sample.

The clonotype was recovered from a human donor in good health. Some libraries in this study had Jurkat cell RNA spiked in. The sample comprised naive CD8+ T cells from blood, with Jurkat cell RNA spiked in. The sample's cell subset or site label is to be understood as: FACS-sorted CD8+CD4-CCR7+CD45RA+ naive T cells. This chain joins TRBV29-1 to TRBJ2-1; 10 central bases correspond to TRBD1. The nucleotide sequence is TGCAGCGTTGACGGACAGGGGGGGAATGAGCAGTTCTTC. It specifies CSVDGQGGNEQFF.